The rows below give T cell receptor beta chains drawn from one sample of a study of T cell repertoires in cytomegalovirus infection. Their target antigens are unknown. TCRdb called the reads again in MiXCR, with one record for every CDR3 protein. Altogether about half a million distinct CDR3 sequences are present, about 42% being singletons, with the ten largest covering around 44%. The sequencing here drew on cultured PBMCs, taken from culture after CMV antigen stimulation. The receptors shown here come from a human donor in good health (CMV status not recorded). Some clones in this sample may be carry-over from other donors' samples. CDR3s include the opening cysteine and the closing phenylalanine or tryptophan. The D gene is left open where the match is weak. The size entry is marked missing in some rows and otherwise reads once, few, many or a size class.

D,V,size,J,DNA,CDR3
.,TRBV18,.,TRBJ1-2,TGTGCCAGCTCACCTTACACAGCCGTCGAGAACTATGGCTACACCTTC,CASSPYTAVENYGYTF
TRBD1,TRBV11-2,few,TRBJ2-1,TGTGCCAGCAGCTCGACAGGGGGCTACTACAATGAGCAGTTCTTC,CASSSTGGYYNEQFF
.,TRBV7-4,.,TRBJ1-5,TGTGCCAGCAGCTTAGACGGCAATTATCAGCCCCAGCATTTT,CASSLDGNYQPQHF
.,TRBV19,few,TRBJ2-5,TGTGCCAGTAGCCACGAGGATCAAGAGACCCAGTACTTC,CASSHEDQETQYF
TRBD2,TRBV7-8,.,TRBJ2-1,TGTGCCAGCAGCCTAAGGATGGGTGAGTGGACTAGCGCCTTCTATGAGCAGTTCTTC,CASSLRMGEWTSAFYEQFF
.,TRBV9,.,TRBJ2-6,TGTGCCAGCAGCGTAGACGTCGTCTCTGGGGCCAACGTCCTGACTTTC,CASSVDVVSGANVLTF
.,TRBV7-6,few,TRBJ2-3,TGTGCCAGCAGCTTTGGACGACGCACAGATACGCAGTATTTT,CASSFGRRTDTQYF
.,TRBV11-3,.,TRBJ1-6,TGTGCCAGCAGCTTATATGGGGATTCACCCCTCCACTTT,CASSLYGDSPLHF
.,TRBV7-8,.,TRBJ2-1,TGTGCCAGCAGCCGATCTCGGACAGTTTACAATGAGCAGTTCTTC,CASSRSRTVYNEQFF
TRBD1,TRBV6-8,.,TRBJ2-2,TGTGCCAGCAGTCCGAATACAGGGGACACCGGGGAGCTGTTTTTT,CASSPNTGDTGELFF
.,TRBV7-6,once,TRBJ2-1,TGTGCCAGCAGCTTAGGGGTTCCGATTCTCGATGAGCAGTTCTTC,CASSLGVPILDEQFF
.,TRBV15,.,TRBJ2-2,TGTGCCACCAGCACTAGAAACACCGGGGAGCTGTTTTTT,CATSTRNTGELFF
.,TRBV7-9,.,TRBJ2-3,TGTGCCAGCAGCTTAGCTCCGGGAGCTAGCACAGATACGCAGTATTTT,CASSLAPGASTDTQYF
.,TRBV20-1,.,TRBJ2-1,TGCAGTGCTTCCGATCCCCGTTACTACAATGAGCAGTTCTTC,CSASDPRYYNEQFF
TRBD2,TRBV7-9,.,TRBJ2-5,TGTGCCAGCAGCGCCCCCCTAGCGGGTCCCCAAGAGACCCAGTACTTC,CASSAPLAGPQETQYF
TRBD2,TRBV4-3,.,TRBJ2-1,TGCGCCAGCAGCCAAGAATTAACTAGCGGGAGTGAGCAGTTCTTC,CASSQELTSGSEQFF
TRBD2,TRBV7-2,many,TRBJ2-5,TGTGCCAGCAGCTTATTCCGGGAGGCGGGGGAGACCCAGTACTTC,CASSLFREAGETQYF
.,TRBV6-2/TRBV6-3,.,TRBJ2-1,TGTGCCAGCAAGCCTGGCGACCAGACCAATGAGCAGTTCTTC,CASKPGDQTNEQFF
.,TRBV28,once,TRBJ2-3,TGTGCCAGCAGCTCTTTCCAGGGGGATACGCAGTATTTT,CASSSFQGDTQYF
.,TRBV20-1,.,TRBJ2-4,TGCAGTGCTAGAGATCAAGGGGTGAACATTCAGTACTTC,CSARDQGVNIQYF
.,TRBV20-1,.,TRBJ2-7,TGCAGTGCTAGAGAGTTTACCCGTTCCTACGAGCAGTACTTC,CSAREFTRSYEQYF
.,TRBV7-2,.,TRBJ2-2,TGTGCCAGCAGCGTCAATCCCCCAGGGGCCGGGGAGCTGTTTTTT,CASSVNPPGAGELFF
TRBD1,TRBV5-6,.,TRBJ1-1,TGTGCCAGCAGCTTGCGCACAGGGGGCGGCACTGAAGCTTTCTTT,CASSLRTGGGTEAFF
.,TRBV12-3/TRBV12-4,.,TRBJ2-7,TGTGCCAGTCCAGGGGAGGGTTACGAGCAGTACTTC,CASPGEGYEQYF
TRBD1,TRBV18,.,TRBJ2-7,TGTGCCAGCTCACCAAACACAGGGGATGGGGAGCAGTACTTC,CASSPNTGDGEQYF
TRBD1,TRBV19,.,TRBJ1-1,TGTGCCAGTAGTTTACGGACAGGTGTTAAGACTGAAGCTTTCTTT,CASSLRTGVKTEAFF
TRBD2,TRBV4-2,.,TRBJ2-3,TGTGCCAGCAGCCAAGAGGGGACTAGCGGAATTGGTGGGGATACGCAGTATTTT,CASSQEGTSGIGGDTQYF
.,TRBV7-2,.,TRBJ1-4,TGTGCCAGCAGCCCCCGGGGGGTACTAAATGCTAATGAAAAACTGTTTTTT,CASSPRGVLNANEKLFF
.,TRBV28,.,TRBJ2-7,TGTGCCAGCATCCCTTCGGGCAGGGTGGGTAACGAGCAGTACTTC,CASIPSGRVGNEQYF
.,TRBV7-2,.,TRBJ1-5,TGTGCCAGCAGCTTAGCAGATTTGAGCAATCAGCCCCAGCATTTT,CASSLADLSNQPQHF
.,TRBV7-6,.,TRBJ1-4,TGTGCCACTCAAGCGCTGAATGAAAAACTGTTTTTT,CATQALNEKLFF
TRBD2,TRBV12-5,.,TRBJ2-5,TGTGCTAGTGGTCTGGGACTAGCGGGAGGGCCGGGAGAGACCCAGTACTTC,CASGLGLAGGPGETQYF
TRBD1,TRBV7-2,many,TRBJ1-2,TGTGCCAGCAGCTTAACAGGGGCATATGGCTACACCTTC,CASSLTGAYGYTF
TRBD1,TRBV7-2,.,TRBJ1-3,TGTGCCAGCAGCTGGGACAGGGGATCCGGAAACACCATATATTTT,CASSWDRGSGNTIYF
TRBD1,TRBV6-6,few,TRBJ1-5,TGTGCCAGCAGGGTGGGACAGGGACCCCAGCCCCAGCATTTT,CASRVGQGPQPQHF
TRBD1,TRBV7-6,.,TRBJ1-2,TGTGCCAGCAGCTTATCGGACAGGGGTTCTTATGGCTACACCTTC,CASSLSDRGSYGYTF
TRBD2,TRBV7-2,.,TRBJ2-2,TGTGCCAGCAGCTCCCGGCTAGCGGTGAACACCGGGGAGCTGTTTTTT,CASSSRLAVNTGELFF
.,TRBV6-6,.,TRBJ2-7,TGTGCCAGCAGTTACGCCGGGGAATCTCACTACGAGCAGTACTTC,CASSYAGESHYEQYF
TRBD2,TRBV6-1,.,TRBJ2-5,TGTGCCAGCAAGCAGGTGGGGGGGGAGACCCAGTACTTC,CASKQVGGETQYF
.,TRBV3-1,few,TRBJ2-3,TGTGCCAGCAGCCACCCCCGCGGGGACTCCGACCCAGATACGCAGTATTTT,CASSHPRGDSDPDTQYF
TRBD2,TRBV7-2,few,TRBJ2-5,TGTGCCAGCAGGGGAGGAGGGAGGGCCCTGGGGGAGACCCAGTACTTC,CASRGGGRALGETQYF
.,TRBV6-1,.,TRBJ2-7,TGTGCCAGCAGTGAAGGTTGGTACTACGAGCAGTACTTC,CASSEGWYYEQYF
.,TRBV20-1,.,TRBJ2-6,TGCAGTGCTCTCTTGACAGCTGGGGCCAACGTCCTGACTTTC,CSALLTAGANVLTF
.,TRBV5-6,few,TRBJ2-3,TGTGCCAGCAGCTGGGAGGCGACCCGTCTGGATACGCAGTATTTT,CASSWEATRLDTQYF
.,TRBV5-4,.,TRBJ1-2,TGTGCCAGCAGACCGACAGGAGGGGTGCCGGGCTACACCTTC,CASRPTGGVPGYTF
.,TRBV12-3/TRBV12-4,once,TRBJ2-7,TGTGCCAGCAGTTTATCCCAACTACTGGACCTCTCCTACGAGCAGTACTTC,CASSLSQLLDLSYEQYF
TRBD2,TRBV27,.,TRBJ2-1,TGTGCCAGCACCATAGACCGCGGGGGTCACAATGAGCAGTTCTTC,CASTIDRGGHNEQFF
.,TRBV7-8,.,TRBJ1-5,TGTACCAGCAGCCCTTCCGGGCAAAATACGCCCCAGCATTTT,CTSSPSGQNTPQHF
.,TRBV6-1,few,TRBJ2-3,TGTGCCAGCAGTTATGAGGGGCGAAATACGCAGTATTTT,CASSYEGRNTQYF